This T cell receptor (beta chain) emerged from a study of T cells after yellow fever vaccination. About the research overall: When fractions had low cell numbers, they were prepared with SMART-Seq v4 Ultra Low Input. Overall study findings and caveats: Relatively few clonotypes were ones that appeared in both CD4 and CD8 compartments. Though weaker, the secondary response peaked faster, on day 5 versus 15.

The table lists this clonotype with many counts. Its antigen is as yet unknown. Making TCR cDNA involved 5'RACE template switching, which added UMIs and a universal primer site. TCRdb analysed the 5' RACE reads with MiXCR anew, one entry per CDR3 protein. This sample yields about 74,000 distinct CDR3 sequences, of which about 6.6% are seen a single time; roughly 35% belongs to the top ten. Germline CDR1 and CDR2: MNHEY and SVGAGI. CDR3 length: 15 residues. The V gene end was trimmed by 3 bases and the J gene end by 4 bases; junction bases not matched to a gene: 6. Sequenced material: CD8+ T cells sorted from PBMCs, taken roughly 5 days after the first yellow fever vaccination. The chain has TRBV6-5 and TRBJ1-2, with 9 bases that match TRBD1. The clonotype comes from a man aged 18 to 30 who received the YFV17D yellow fever vaccine. CDR3 DNA sequence: TGTGCCAGCAGTTATCCGGGACAGGGTTCCTATGGCTACACCTTC. Amino acids: CASSYPGQGSYGYTF.